Below are 24 T cell receptor beta chains sequenced from a single sample in a study of beta chain features in type 1 diabetes. Findings and limits, study-wide: All four CD4+ subsets from Type 1 diabetes patients carried moderately but significantly shorter TCRB CDR3s.

All of the isolated RNA was reverse transcribed, so expressed TCRB transcripts were sequenced. Profiled with immunoSEQ multiplex PCR; TCRdb holds only in-frame clones, not every one. This table holds hundreds of thousands of clones, more than 13% found once. No antigen has been identified for these receptors. Sequencing was carried out using naive CD4+ T cells from blood. All receptors come from a man younger than 35 with type 1 diabetes.

V gene TRBV5-1 combines with J gene TRBJ2-3, with TRBD2 matching 7 bases. Looked up from germline, CDR1 is SGHRS and CDR2 is YFSETQ. CDR3 length: 13 residues. Trimming at V came to 3 bases and at J to 5 bases, leaving 3 bases not matched to a gene. The CDR3 spells CASSSSGGDTQYF. DNA of the CDR3: TGCGCCAGCAGCTCCTCGGGAGGAGATACGCAGTATTTT.

The rearrangement links TRBV7-3 to TRBJ2-2, with D perhaps TRBD1 (5 bases). This CDR3 has 15 amino acids. Germline assignment: CDR1 SGHTA and CDR2 FQGTGA. The V gene lost 5 bases and the J gene lost 5 bases, with 15 bases spanning the gap. CDR3 bases: TGTGCCAGCAGCCGAGACAGAATTAGGACCGGGGAGCTGTTTTTT. Translation: CASSRDRIRTGELFF.

This clone was picked up a small number of times. This sequence joins TRBV18 and TRBJ2-5; D not certain. This CDR3 spans 12 amino acids. The germline CDR1 and CDR2 sequences are KGHSH and LQKENI. Trimming took off 3 bases at V and 0 bases at J, with 2 bases between the two ends. The CDR3 protein is CASSPDQETQYF. As DNA, the CDR3 is TGTGCCAGCTCACCGGACCAAGAGACCCAGTACTTC. Supplemented by reference TRBV18 and TRBJ2-5, the full variable domain reads NAGVMQNPRHLVRRRGQEARLRCSPMKGHSHVYWYRQLPEEGLKFMVYLQKENIIDESGMPKERFSAEFPKEGPSILRIQQVVRGDSAAYFCASSPDQETQYFGPGTRLLVL.

The chain carries TRBV30 and TRBJ2-7, with 8 bases fitting TRBD2. In germline, CDR1 is GTSNPN, CDR2 SVGIG (reference sequence). The CDR3 has 13 residues. J gave up 6 bases and V 5 bases, and 9 bases lay outside the gene matches. The CDR3 DNA reads TGTGCCTGGGACCCCGGACTAGCTGGCGAGCAGTACTTC. Its protein product is CAWDPGLAGEQYF.

This clone was seen only a few times. The V gene is TRBV7-2, the J gene TRBJ2-5, with D hard to call. Germline lookup yields CDR1 SGHTA and CDR2 FQGNSA. The CDR3 extends over 14 amino acids. Trimming left V 2 bases short and J 4 bases short, with 11 bases between. The CDR3 is CASSLRQDRETQYF. CDR3 nucleotide sequence: TGTGCCAGCAGCTTACGGCAGGATAGAGAGACCCAGTACTTC.

The V call is TRBV7-3, the J call TRBJ2-1; 7 nucleotides align to TRBD2. Germline CDR1 and CDR2: SGHTA and FQGTGA. CDR3 length: 13 amino acids. J lost 6 bases, V lost 5 bases, and 4 bases had no gene match. The CDR3 region has the DNA TGTGCCAGCAGCCCGGCGGGAGCCAATGAGCAGTTCTTC. Protein sequence: CASSPAGANEQFF.

The V call is TRBV6-4, the J call TRBJ1-2; 10 bases are a match to TRBD1. The CDR3 consists of 14 residues. The germline CDR1 and CDR2 sequences are MRHNA and SNTAGT. Trimming cost V 4 bases and J 7 bases; bases outside gene matches: 6. CDR3 sequence reads: CASSASTGGLGYTF. The CDR3 DNA reads TGTGCCAGCAGTGCCTCGACAGGGGGCCTTGGCTACACCTTC.

In DNA form, the CDR3 reads TGTGCCAGCAGCCAAGATCGGTTTAGCGGAGAGACCCAGTACTTC. Translated, it gives CASSQDRFSGETQYF. The chain carries TRBV14 and TRBJ2-5, with D possibly TRBD2 on 6 matching bases. Germline V gene sequence: CDR1 SGHDN, CDR2 FVKESK. V lost 0 bases to trimming and J lost 4 bases, with 12 bases between them. The CDR3 is made up of 15 amino acids.

This clone was seen a few times. V usage is TRBV5-4 and J usage is TRBJ2-5; TRBD1 is a possible D gene (5 bases). The germline V gene encodes CDR1 SGHNT and CDR2 YYREEE (reference sequence). The ends were cut back, 3 bases at V and 1 base at J, with 10 bases in the middle. There are 14 residues in the CDR3. CDR3 bases: TGTGCCAGCAGCTCCCAGGGTCGCCAAGAGACCCAGTACTTC. Translated, it gives CASSSQGRQETQYF.

This chain links TRBV30 with TRBJ1-2; no clear D gene. V lost 3 bases to trimming and J lost 1 base, with 6 bases between them. CDR1 and CDR2 (germline): GTSNPN, SVGIG (reference sequence). CDR3 length: 12 residues. The CDR3 here is CAWRGNNYGYTF. CDR3 DNA sequence: TGTGCCTGGAGGGGGAATAACTATGGCTACACCTTC.

The chain links TRBV7-2 to TRBJ1-2, with 10 bases aligning to TRBD1. The CDR3 runs 14 residues. Germline V gene sequence: CDR1 SGHTA, CDR2 FQGNSA. Losses at the gene ends were 5 bases for V and 5 bases for J; bases not matched to a gene: 5. The CDR3 protein is CASSLRDRGYGYTF. The CDR3 DNA reads TGTGCCAGCAGCCTCCGGGACAGGGGTTATGGCTACACCTTC.

The chain carries TRBV30 and TRBJ1-1; D call uncertain. Germline V gene data show CDR1 as GTSNPN and CDR2 as SVGIG (reference sequence). Trimming took off 3 bases at V and 4 bases at J, with 15 bases between the two ends. This CDR3 has 14 amino acids. CDR3: CAWSLLPAATEAFF. CDR3 nucleotides: TGTGCCTGGAGCCTCCTTCCGGCGGCCACTGAAGCTTTCTTT.

This clone has a single count. The chain links TRBV14 to TRBJ1-2; unclear D gene. Germline CDR1 and CDR2: SGHDN and FVKESK. The CDR3 extends over 15 amino acids. V was pared by 3 bases and J by 3 bases, with 14 bases between. As DNA, the CDR3 is TGTGCCAGCAGCCAGGGAGGACCTCTTTACTATGGCTACACCTTC. Amino acid sequence: CASSQGGPLYYGYTF.

In its sample, this clone was seen a few times. The chain uses TRBV6-6 and TRBJ2-7; tentatively, D is TRBD1 or TRBD2 (5 bases each). The germline CDR1 and CDR2 sequences are MNHNY and SVGAGI (reference sequence). The CDR3 contains 12 residues. Trimming left V 8 bases short and J 2 bases short, with 10 bases between. The CDR3 region is CASGDQTYEQYF. Written as DNA, the CDR3 is TGTGCCAGCGGGGACCAAACCTACGAGCAGTACTTC.

This chain uses TRBV5-1 with TRBJ2-7; TRBD1 is a possible D gene (6 bases). The V gene's germline CDR1 is SGHRS and CDR2 YFSETQ. This CDR3 has 13 amino acids. V was trimmed by 4 bases and J by 2 bases, leaving 10 bases between them. The CDR3 here is CASSGGQTYEQYF. The CDR3 DNA reads as TGCGCCAGCAGCGGCGGACAGACCTACGAGCAGTACTTC.

In this sample, this clone turned up a few times. V and J are TRBV27 and TRBJ1-1; no clear D gene. The V gene lost 5 bases and the J gene lost 4 bases, with 14 bases spanning the gap. The V gene's germline CDR1 is MNHEY and CDR2 SMNVEV (reference sequence). The CDR3 loop spans 14 amino acids. The CDR3 spells CASSLDRYTTEAFF. The CDR3 coding sequence is TGTGCCAGCAGTCTCGACCGATACACCACTGAAGCTTTCTTT.

The table lists this clone with a few counts. The gene calls are TRBV28 and TRBJ1-2; D perhaps matches TRBD1 (5 bases). The CDR3 is 12 amino acids. CDR1 is MDHEN and CDR2 is SYDVKM in the germline V gene. Trimming shortened V by 7 bases and J by 8 bases, and 14 bases separated the two germline ends. For the CDR3, the DNA is TGTGCCAGCACAGGGACTTTCGGGGGCTACACCTTC. Residues: CASTGTFGGYTF.

This clone was seen a few times. V gene TRBV5-1 combines with J gene TRBJ2-2; 8 bases are a match to TRBD1. Germline V gene lookup returns CDR1 SGHRS and CDR2 YFSETQ. There are 16 residues in the CDR3. With 4 bases clipped from V and 1 base from J, the junction kept 6 bases outside the gene matches. CDR3 DNA: TGCGCCAGCAGCAGCCGAGGGACAGGGAACACCGGGGAGCTGTTTTTT. Protein: CASSSRGTGNTGELFF.

This clone was seen a few times. The CDR3 nucleotides read TGTGCCGCAGCAAGAGAGACCCAGTACTTC. Translating it yields CAAARETQYF. The rearrangement links TRBV2 to TRBJ2-5, with D unresolved. Trimming pared 11 bases from V and 4 bases from J, leaving 8 bases between. The CDR3 is 10 residues long. Per germline, CDR1 SNHLY and CDR2 FYNNEI.

There are a few counts of this clone. The V and J genes are TRBV19 and TRBJ2-7; a possible D gene is TRBD2 (6 bases). Trimming took 6 bases from V and 6 from J, leaving 15 bases between them. This CDR3 region has 13 residues. CDR1 LNHDA and CDR2 SQIVND come from the germline V gene (reference sequence). The CDR3 nucleotides are TGTGCCAGTAGCCGGGGGAGAGTGGCCGAGCAGTACTTC. Translated: CASSRGRVAEQYF.

This clone was observed a handful of times. V is TRBV6-1 and J is TRBJ2-3, with 12 positions matching TRBD2. This CDR3 has 16 amino acids. V shed 4 bases and J 3 bases; nucleotides not matched to a gene: 5. Germline V lookup: CDR1 MNHNS, CDR2 SASEGT. CDR3 loop: CASSGLAGVRTDTQYF. CDR3 in DNA: TGTGCCAGCAGTGGACTAGCGGGAGTAAGGACAGATACGCAGTATTTT.

Of note for this clone: The sample contains more than one DNA sequence encoding this CDR3. The rearrangement joins TRBV5-4 to TRBJ2-7, with 11 bases fitting TRBD1. Germline V gives CDR1 SGHNT, CDR2 YYREEE (reference sequence). Unmatched junction bases numbered 3, after V lost 4 bases and J lost 3 bases. CDR3 length equals 14 residues. CDR3 in amino acids: CASSPGTGGYEQYF. The CDR3, as DNA: TGTGCCAGCAGCCCAGGGACAGGGGGCTACGAGCAGTACTTC.

V is TRBV27 and J is TRBJ2-3; D might be TRBD1 (6 bases). The length of the CDR3 is 14 residues. In germline, CDR1 is MNHEY, CDR2 SMNVEV (reference sequence). The V end was cut by 5 bases, the J end by 4 bases, with 13 bases between. As DNA, the CDR3 is TGTGCCAGCAGTCTTGGGACATCGGCAGATACGCAGTATTTT. This encodes CASSLGTSADTQYF.

V and J are TRBV30 and TRBJ2-2; D remains unclear. Per the germline V gene, CDR1 is GTSNPN and CDR2 is SVGIG (reference sequence). This CDR3 contains 16 residues. Trimming took 2 bases from V and 4 from J, leaving 17 bases between them. Here the CDR3 DNA reads TGTGCCTGGAGTTCATTTACGGGCTTCGCCACCGGGGAGCTGTTTTTT. This codes for CAWSSFTGFATGELFF.